The 11 T cell receptor beta chains below all came from one sample that was sequenced in a study of response to subunit inactivated influenza vaccine. TCRdb called the RT-PCR reads again in MiXCR, with one record for every CDR3 protein. The profile shows about 500,000 distinct CDR3 sequences, more than 15% of them singletons. The sample was CD4+ T cells sorted from PBMCs, taken approximately 25 months after vaccination. These receptors were taken from a man aged 50-75 years who received an inactivated influenza vaccine.

This clonotype has a single count. This rearrangement joins TRBV24-1 to TRBJ2-5; no clear D. The CDR3 loop spans 16 amino acids. Germline CDR1 KGHDR, CDR2 SFDVKD. Between the trimmed V and J ends, which lost 3 bases and 5 bases, there was a span of 18 bases. The CDR3 nucleotides are TGTGCCACCAGTGATCAAACGACACGGAGTATGGAGACCCAGTACTTC. This encodes CATSDQTTRSMETQYF.

The gene calls are TRBV29-1 and TRBJ2-4, with D perhaps matching TRBD1 (6 bases). CDR1 is SQVTM, CDR2 ANQGSEA, per germline. The germline V and J ends were trimmed by 3 bases and 6 bases, with 9 bases remaining between them. The CDR3 spans 12 residues. The CDR3 nucleotides are TGCAGCGTTGAGGCCAGGGGAAACATTCAGTACTTC. This codes for CSVEARGNIQYF.

This clonotype was picked up a small number of times. The rearrangement uses TRBV24-1 and TRBJ2-3, with 9 bases that match TRBD1. J gave up 4 bases and V 3 bases, and 7 bases lay outside the gene matches. This CDR3 comprises 16 residues. Germline values: CDR1 KGHDR, CDR2 SFDVKD. Here the CDR3 reads CATSDPRGQGADTQYF. Here the CDR3 DNA reads TGTGCCACCAGTGATCCGCGGGGACAGGGTGCAGATACGCAGTATTTT.

The sample holds many counts of this clonotype. The J gene is TRBJ2-3, the V gene TRBV12-3 or TRBV12-4; D is uncertain. The CDR3 totals 15 residues. Trimming removed 4 bases from V and 4 bases from J, with 15 bases in between. The CDR3 DNA reads as TGTGCCAGCAGTTCGCTAACGGTTCTCGCAGATACGCAGTATTTT. Its translation: CASSSLTVLADTQYF.

This clonotype has more than one count but fewer than ten. This chain uses TRBV18 with TRBJ2-5; D uncertain. The V end lost 2 bases, the J end lost 5 bases, and 12 bases lay between the germline ends. The CDR3 runs to 14 residues. Per the germline V gene, CDR1 is KGHSH and CDR2 is LQKENI. The CDR3 loop reads CASSPNKVVETQYF. CDR3 DNA sequence: TGTGCCAGCTCACCAAACAAGGTTGTGGAGACCCAGTACTTC.

CDR3 sequence: CASSYWASAKYTGELFF. The CDR3 nucleotides are TGTGCCAGCAGTTACTGGGCTAGCGCCAAATACACCGGGGAGCTGTTTTTT. The V call is TRBV6-2 or TRBV6-3, the J call TRBJ2-2, with TRBD2 as a possible D gene (6 bases). Per germline, CDR1 MNHEY and CDR2 SVGEGT. V was pared by 1 base and J by 3 bases, with 15 bases between. This CDR3 has 17 residues.

This clonotype was observed many times. The chain couples TRBV4-2 to TRBJ2-2, with TRBD2 identical over 7 bases. CDR1 and CDR2 (germline): LGHNA, YNFKEQ. The J segment lost 4 bases and the V segment lost 3 bases, leaving 11 bases of the junction unmatched. The CDR3 is made up of 17 amino acids. CDR3 in DNA: TGTGCCAGCAGCCACCCCTCGGGGGGAGGTGGCACCGGGGAGCTGTTTTTT. It is translated as CASSHPSGGGGTGELFF.

V gene TRBV3-1 combines with J gene TRBJ2-7; a possible D gene is TRBD2 (6 bases). This CDR3 has 11 residues. V lost 8 bases and J lost 2, with 7 bases in between. The germline V gene has CDR1 LGHDT and CDR2 YNNKEL (reference sequence). DNA of the CDR3: TGTGCCAGCCGCGGGGCCTACGAGCAGTACTTC. It encodes CASRGAYEQYF.

This clonotype was found many times. The chain joins TRBV7-6 to TRBJ2-7; no reliable D call. Germline V lookup: CDR1 SGHVS, CDR2 FNYEAQ. The CDR3 has 14 amino acids. The V end lost 1 base, the J end lost 2 bases, and 9 bases lay between the germline ends. In nucleotides, the CDR3 is TGTGCCAGCAGCTTAGGGTCTGGGCCCTACGAGCAGTACTTC. Translation gives CASSLGSGPYEQYF.

There are many counts of this clonotype. The chain carries TRBV20-1 and TRBJ2-1, with D possibly being TRBD1 (5 bases). The V end was cut by 0 bases, the J end by 8 bases, with 14 bases between. CDR3 length equals 14 residues. CDR1 and CDR2 (germline): DFQATT, SNEGSKA (reference sequence). The CDR3 loop reads CSARDPYSRDEQFF. CDR3 in DNA: TGCAGTGCTAGAGATCCTTATAGCAGGGATGAGCAGTTCTTC.

V gene TRBV6-2 or TRBV6-3 combines with J gene TRBJ2-2; 9 bases fit TRBD1. Germline assignment: CDR1 MNHEY and CDR2 SVGEGT. With V trimmed by 9 bases and J by 11 bases, 19 bases remained unmatched. The CDR3 spans 16 residues. The CDR3 DNA is TGTGCCAGTCTAGAAACCCGGGACAGGGCGTTTGTTGAGCTGTTTTTT. Amino acid sequence: CASLETRDRAFVELFF.